The present entry profiles one T cell receptor (beta chain) with its context. This table comes from immunoSEQ multiplex PCR, and its TCRdb copy is limited to in-frame clones, with some not included. Of about 200,000 clones listed, 80% to 90% were seen once; the top ten hold roughly 4.5%. The data were taken from a study of blood T cell repertoires in COVID-19. The wider study: T cells, B-cell-depleted T cells, or PBMCs supplied cDNA or gDNA.

Looked up from germline, CDR1 is MNHEY and CDR2 is SVGAGI. Trimming took 6 bases from V and 4 from J; bases not matched to a gene: 5. The CDR3 runs to 14 residues. The rearrangement joins TRBV6-5 to TRBJ1-1; 10 bases match TRBD1. The sequence was obtained from a woman at least 80 years old with acute or convalescent COVID-19. Material for sequencing was peripheral blood. The CDR3, as DNA: TGTGCCAGCAGCGACAGGGGGCGGGCCACTGAAGCTTTCTTT. Translated, it gives CASSDRGRATEAFF.